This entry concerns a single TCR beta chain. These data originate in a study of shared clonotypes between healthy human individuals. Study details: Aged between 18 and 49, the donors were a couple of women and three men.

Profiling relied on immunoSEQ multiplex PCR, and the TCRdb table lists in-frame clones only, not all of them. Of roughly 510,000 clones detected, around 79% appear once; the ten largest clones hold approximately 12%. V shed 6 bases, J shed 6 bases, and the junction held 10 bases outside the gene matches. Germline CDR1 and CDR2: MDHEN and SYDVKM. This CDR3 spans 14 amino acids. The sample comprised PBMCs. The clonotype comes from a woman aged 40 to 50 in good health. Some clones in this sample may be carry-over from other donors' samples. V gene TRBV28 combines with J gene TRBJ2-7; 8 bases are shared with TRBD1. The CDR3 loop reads CASSPRTGFVEQYF. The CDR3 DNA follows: TGTGCCAGCAGCCCAAGGACAGGGTTTGTCGAGCAGTACTTC. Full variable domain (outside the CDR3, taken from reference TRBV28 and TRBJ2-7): DVKVTQSSRYLVKRTGEKVFLECVQDMDHENMFWYRQDPGLGLRLIYFSYDVKMKEKGDIPEGYSVSREKKERFSLILESASTNQTSMYLCASSPRTGFVEQYFGPGTRLTVT.